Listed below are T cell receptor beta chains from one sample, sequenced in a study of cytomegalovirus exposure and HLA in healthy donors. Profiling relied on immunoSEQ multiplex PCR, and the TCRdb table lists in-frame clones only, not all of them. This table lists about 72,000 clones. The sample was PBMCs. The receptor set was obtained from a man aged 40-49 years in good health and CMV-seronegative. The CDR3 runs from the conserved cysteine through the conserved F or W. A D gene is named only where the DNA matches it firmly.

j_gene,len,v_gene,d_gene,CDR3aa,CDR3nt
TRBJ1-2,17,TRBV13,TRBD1,CASSLSPQGAVYYGYTF,TGTGCCAGCAGCTTATCCCCACAGGGGGCGGTTTACTATGGCTACACCTTC
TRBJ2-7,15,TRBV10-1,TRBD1,CASSEFGDRVHEQYF,TGCGCCAGCAGTGAGTTTGGGGACAGGGTACACGAGCAGTACTTC
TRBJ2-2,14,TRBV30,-,CAWRGIGPTGELFF,TGTGCCTGGAGGGGCATTGGGCCCACCGGGGAGCTGTTTTTT
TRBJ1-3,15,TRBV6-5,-,CASRTHQGRGNTIYF,TGTGCCAGCAGAACACACCAGGGGAGAGGAAACACCATATATTTT
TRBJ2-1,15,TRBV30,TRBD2,CAWSPPGLGDNEQFF,TGTGCCTGGTCCCCCCCGGGACTAGGGGACAATGAGCAGTTCTTC
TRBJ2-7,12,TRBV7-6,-,CASSLASSEQYF,TGTGCCAGCAGCTTAGCCTCTAGCGAGCAGTACTTC
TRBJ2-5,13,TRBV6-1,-,CASSFKGLGTQYF,TGTGCCAGCAGCTTTAAGGGGCTGGGGACCCAGTACTTC
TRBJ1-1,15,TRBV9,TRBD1,CASSVGKGASTEAFF,TGTGCCAGCAGCGTAGGTAAGGGGGCAAGTACTGAAGCTTTCTTT
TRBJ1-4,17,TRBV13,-,CASSSTALSATNEKLFF,TGTGCCAGCAGCTCGACAGCTTTGAGTGCAACTAATGAAAAACTGTTTTTT
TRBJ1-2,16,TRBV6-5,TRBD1,CASSYSSTGGHYGYTF,TGTGCCAGCAGTTACTCTTCGACAGGGGGACACTATGGCTACACCTTC
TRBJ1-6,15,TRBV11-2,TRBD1,CASSLDRSYNSPLHF,TGTGCCAGCAGCTTGGACAGGTCCTATAATTCACCCCTCCACTTT
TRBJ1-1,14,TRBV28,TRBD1,CASSDRGQNTEAFF,TGTGCCAGCAGTGACAGGGGGCAGAACACTGAAGCTTTCTTT
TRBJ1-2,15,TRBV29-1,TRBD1,CSAEGQGFPIGGYTF,TGCAGCGCTGAAGGACAGGGTTTCCCTATCGGAGGCTACACCTTC
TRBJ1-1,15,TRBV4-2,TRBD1,CASSQISTGGTEAFF,TGTGCCAGCAGCCAAATATCGACAGGGGGCACTGAAGCTTTCTTT
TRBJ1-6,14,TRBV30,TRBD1,CAWSVHRGDSPLHF,TGTGCCTGGAGTGTACACAGGGGGGATTCACCCCTCCACTTT
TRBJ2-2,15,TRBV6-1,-,CASIFGNRDTGELFF,TGTGCCAGCATATTTGGCAATCGGGATACCGGGGAGCTGTTTTTT
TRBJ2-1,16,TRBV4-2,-,CASSQDLTGVNNEQFF,TGTGCCAGCAGCCAAGATCTGACAGGCGTTAACAATGAGCAGTTCTTC
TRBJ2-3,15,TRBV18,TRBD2,CASSPGTRDTDTQYF,TGTGCCAGCTCTCCCGGGACTAGGGACACAGATACGCAGTATTTT
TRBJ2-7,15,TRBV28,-,CASSLPAAGDYEQYF,TGTGCCAGCAGTTTACCAGCGGCAGGAGACTACGAGCAGTACTTC
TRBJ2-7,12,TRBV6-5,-,CASSRTDNPQYF,TGTGCCAGCAGTAGAACTGACAATCCCCAATACTTC
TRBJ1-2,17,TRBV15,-,CATSRGQSLSLGYGYTF,TGTGCCACCAGCAGAGGACAGTCGTTATCCCTGGGCTATGGCTACACCTTC
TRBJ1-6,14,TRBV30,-,CAWSWWEFNSPLHF,TGTGCCTGGAGTTGGTGGGAGTTTAATTCACCCCTCCACTTT
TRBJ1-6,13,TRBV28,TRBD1,CASSSGGGPPLHF,TGTGCCAGCAGTTCAGGGGGAGGACCACCCCTCCACTTT
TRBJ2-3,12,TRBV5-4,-,CASSRYTDTQYF,TGTGCCAGCAGCCGTTACACAGATACGCAGTATTTT
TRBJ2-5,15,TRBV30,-,CAWSVRAGHQETQYF,TGTGCCTGGAGTGTAAGAGCAGGGCACCAAGAGACCCAGTACTTC
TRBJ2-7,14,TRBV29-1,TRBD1,CSVGRQGASWEQYF,TGCAGCGTTGGACGGCAGGGGGCGAGTTGGGAGCAGTACTTC
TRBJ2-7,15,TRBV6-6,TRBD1,CASSYTGGPSYEQYF,TGTGCCAGCAGTTACACAGGGGGCCCTTCCTACGAGCAGTACTTC
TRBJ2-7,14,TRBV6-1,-,CASSDATETYEQYF,TGTGCCAGCAGTGACGCGACAGAAACCTACGAGCAGTACTTC
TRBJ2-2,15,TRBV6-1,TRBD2,CASSPSGGDAGELFF,TGTGCCAGCAGCCCTAGCGGGGGTGACGCCGGGGAGCTGTTTTTT
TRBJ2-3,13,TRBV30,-,CAWKFSGTDTQYF,TGTGCCTGGAAGTTCTCGGGCACAGATACGCAGTATTTT
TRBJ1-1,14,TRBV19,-,CASSIVSGDTEAFF,TGTGCCAGTAGTATAGTGTCCGGAGACACTGAAGCTTTCTTT
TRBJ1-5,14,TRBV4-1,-,CASSRLVEGQPQHF,TGCGCCAGCAGCCGCCTTGTGGAGGGCCAGCCCCAGCATTTT
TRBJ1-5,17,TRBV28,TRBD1,CASSFIGKGALNQPQHF,TGTGCCAGCAGTTTTATCGGGAAGGGGGCGCTCAATCAGCCCCAGCATTTT
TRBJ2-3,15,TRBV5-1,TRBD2,CASSLGASGLDTQYF,TGCGCCAGCAGCTTGGGTGCTAGCGGACTGGATACGCAGTATTTT
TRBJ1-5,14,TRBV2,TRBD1,CASREGASNQPQHF,TGTGCCAGCAGGGAGGGGGCCAGCAATCAGCCCCAGCATTTT
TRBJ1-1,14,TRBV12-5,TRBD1,CASGFGTGTTEAFF,TGTGCTAGTGGATTTGGGACAGGGACCACTGAAGCTTTCTTT
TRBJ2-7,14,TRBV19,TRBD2,CASSIRGGPIEQYF,TGTGCCAGTAGTATTCGCGGGGGGCCCATCGAGCAGTACTTC
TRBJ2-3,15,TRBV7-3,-,CASSLMGGPGDTQYF,TGTGCCAGCAGCTTAATGGGGGGGCCCGGAGATACGCAGTATTTT
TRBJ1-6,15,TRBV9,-,CASSVGGVFNSPLHF,TGTGCCAGCAGCGTAGGGGGGGTATTCAATTCACCCCTCCACTTT
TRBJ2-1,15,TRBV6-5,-,CASSWRGREDNEQFF,TGTGCCAGCAGTTGGAGGGGACGGGAAGACAATGAGCAGTTCTTC
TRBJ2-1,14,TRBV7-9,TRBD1,CASSLGTGNYEQFF,TGTGCCAGCAGCTTAGGGACAGGGAACTATGAGCAGTTCTTC
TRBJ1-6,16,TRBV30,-,CAWSVQGDSYNSPLHF,TGTGCCTGGAGTGTACAAGGGGACTCTTATAATTCACCCCTCCACTTT
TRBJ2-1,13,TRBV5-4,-,CASSLGTYNEQFF,TGTGCCAGCAGCTTGGGGACTTACAATGAGCAGTTCTTC
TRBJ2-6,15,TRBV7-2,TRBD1,CASSLSGGGANVLTF,TGTGCCAGCAGCTTATCAGGGGGTGGGGCCAACGTCCTGACTTTC
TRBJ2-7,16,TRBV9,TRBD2,CASSVGLAGGVHEQYF,TGTGCCAGCAGCGTAGGTCTAGCGGGGGGAGTCCACGAGCAGTACTTC
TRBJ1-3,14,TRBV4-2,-,CASSQELSGNTIYF,TGTGCCAGCAGCCAAGAACTCTCTGGAAACACCATATATTTT
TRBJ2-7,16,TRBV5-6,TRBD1,CASSSQTGEGGPEQYF,TGTGCCAGCAGCTCCCAGACAGGGGAAGGGGGTCCCGAGCAGTACTTC
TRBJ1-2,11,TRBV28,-,CAAGGNYGYTF,TGTGCCGCGGGGGGGAACTATGGCTACACCTTC
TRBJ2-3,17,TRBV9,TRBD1,CASSPRGGQGGTDTQYF,TGTGCCAGCAGCCCGAGAGGGGGACAGGGAGGGACAGATACGCAGTATTTT